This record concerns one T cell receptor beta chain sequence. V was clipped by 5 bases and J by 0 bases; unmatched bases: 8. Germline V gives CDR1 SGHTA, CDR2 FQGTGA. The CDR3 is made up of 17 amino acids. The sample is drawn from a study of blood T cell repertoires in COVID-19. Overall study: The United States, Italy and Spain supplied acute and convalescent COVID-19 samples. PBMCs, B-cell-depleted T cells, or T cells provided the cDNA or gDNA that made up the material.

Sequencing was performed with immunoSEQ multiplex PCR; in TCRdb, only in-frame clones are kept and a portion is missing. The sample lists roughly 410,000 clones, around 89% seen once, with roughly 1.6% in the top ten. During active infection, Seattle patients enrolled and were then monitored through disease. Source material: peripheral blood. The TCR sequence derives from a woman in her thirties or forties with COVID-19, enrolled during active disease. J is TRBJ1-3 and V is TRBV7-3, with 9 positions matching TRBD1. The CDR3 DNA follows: TGTGCCAGCAGCCCCGGGACAGGGCTAAGCTCTGGAAACACCATATATTTT. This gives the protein CASSPGTGLSSGNTIYF. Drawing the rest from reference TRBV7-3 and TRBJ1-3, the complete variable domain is GAGVSQTPSNKVTEKGKYVELRCDPISGHTALYWYRQSLGQGPEFLIYFQGTGAADDSGLPNDRFFAVRPEGSVSTLKIQRTERGDSAVYLCASSPGTGLSSGNTIYFGEGSWLTVV.